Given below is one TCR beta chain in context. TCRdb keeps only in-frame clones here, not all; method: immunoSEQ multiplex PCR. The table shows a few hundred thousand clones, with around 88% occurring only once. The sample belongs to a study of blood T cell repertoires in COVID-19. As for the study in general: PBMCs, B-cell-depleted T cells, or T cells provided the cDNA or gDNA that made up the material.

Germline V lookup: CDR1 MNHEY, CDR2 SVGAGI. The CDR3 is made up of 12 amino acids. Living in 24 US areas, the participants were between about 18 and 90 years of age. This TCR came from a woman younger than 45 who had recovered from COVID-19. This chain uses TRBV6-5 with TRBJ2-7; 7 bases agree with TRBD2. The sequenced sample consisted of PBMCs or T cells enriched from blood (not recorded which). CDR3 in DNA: TGTGCGAGTGGGGGGGTTCACTACGAGCAGTACTTC. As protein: CASGGVHYEQYF.